This T cell receptor beta chain was identified during a study of long-term antiretroviral therapy in people with HIV. CDR1 is SEHNR, CDR2 FQNEAQ, per germline (reference sequence). This CDR3 has 14 residues. V was pared by 1 base and J by 2 bases, with 7 bases between. Every one of the donors gave at least one pre-ART PBMC sample and at least two post-ART PBMC samples. Everyone in the study who had HIV was treated in the United States. Researchers ran immunoSEQ v3.0 at survey level. Assay used: immunoSEQ multiplex PCR; TCRdb lists only in-frame clones, some missing. Of 20,000 to 30,000 clones listed, over 70% are singletons.

The sequence derives from a woman between 25 and 40 years old with HIV. The rearrangement uses TRBV7-9 and TRBJ2-3; D may match TRBD1 or TRBD2 (6 bases each). This sample comprised unsorted PBMCs, obtained 1.1 years before starting antiretroviral therapy. CDR3 nucleotides: TGTGCCAGCAGCTTAGGGGGGGCCACAGATACGCAGTATTTT. Encoded protein: CASSLGGATDTQYF.